One and the same sample provided the 29 T cell receptor beta chains below, sequenced in a study of spatial heterogeneity in lung cancer. TCRdb itself ran the 5' RACE reads through MiXCR, one entry per CDR3 protein. The table shows tens of thousands of distinct CDR3 sequences, with less than 9.5% occurring only once. Time point reported: blood at routine non-recurrence follow-up after resection. Unsorted samples of tumor, nontumor lung or frozen PBMC had their whole RNA sequenced. The sample consisted of PBMCs, taken at follow-up. The receptors originated from a female donor with early-stage non-small cell lung cancer.

This clonotype has ten or more counts. The rearrangement uses TRBV11-2 and TRBJ1-2; D uncertain. V lost 1 base and J lost 8, with 14 bases in between. The CDR3 totals 14 residues. Germline CDR1 SGHAT, CDR2 FQNNGV. CDR3 sequence: CASSLGSGIGGYTF. The CDR3 DNA follows: TGTGCCAGCAGCTTAGGGTCCGGAATCGGAGGCTACACCTTC.

This clonotype was counted at least ten times. V gene TRBV20-1 combines with J gene TRBJ1-6; the D gene is possibly TRBD1 (5 bases). The CDR3 totals 14 residues. The V end lost 3 bases, the J end lost 9 bases, and 15 bases lay between the germline ends. Germline V gene data show CDR1 as DFQATT and CDR2 as SNEGSKA (reference sequence). The CDR3 DNA is TGCAGTGCTAGCGGGCCCGGGACTTTTTCACCCCTCCACTTT. Translated: CSASGPGTFSPLHF.

In its sample, this clonotype was seen many times. J is TRBJ1-5 and V is TRBV20-1; D gene ambiguous. The CDR3 is 14 residues long. V was trimmed by 3 bases and J by 2 bases, leaving 11 bases between them. Germline V gene data show CDR1 as DFQATT and CDR2 as SNEGSKA (reference sequence). In nucleotides, the CDR3 is TGCAGTGCTAGGGAGGGTGGGGGCAATCAGCCCCAGCATTTT. This encodes CSAREGGGNQPQHF.

This clonotype was found a few times. The rearrangement joins TRBV12-3 or TRBV12-4 to TRBJ1-2, with D tentatively TRBD1 (5 bases). The CDR3 has 13 residues. V dropped 3 bases and J dropped 8 bases, with 13 bases sitting between them. CDR3 nucleotides: TGTGCCAGCAGTTTTGCAGGGCTAGGGGGCTACACCTTC. It codes for CASSFAGLGGYTF.

This clonotype appeared many times. The chain joins TRBV5-1 to TRBJ1-1; TRBD1 agrees at 11 bases. Germline CDR1 and CDR2: SGHRS and YFSETQ. With 3 bases clipped from V and 5 bases from J, the junction kept 3 bases outside the gene matches. This CDR3 has 14 residues. CDR3 sequence (DNA): TGCGCCAGCAGCTCGGACAGGGGGCGGACTGAAGCTTTCTTT. This sequence encodes CASSSDRGRTEAFF.

This clonotype occurred many times. This chain uses TRBV20-1 with TRBJ1-5; D is possibly TRBD1 (5 bases). This CDR3 is 13 amino acids long. Trimming stripped 6 bases from V and 5 bases from J, with 14 bases between. Germline CDR1 reads DFQATT; CDR2 reads SNEGSKA (reference sequence). The CDR3 sequence: CSAIRDPHQPQHF. CDR3 DNA: TGCAGTGCCATCCGGGACCCTCATCAGCCCCAGCATTTT.

The rearrangement links TRBV10-3 to TRBJ2-2, with D maybe TRBD1 (5 bases). Germline V CDR1 and CDR2: ENHRY, SYGVKD. The CDR3 runs to 16 residues. V was shortened by 0 bases and J by 2 bases, with 10 bases between the two germline ends. The CDR3 DNA is TGTGCCATCAGTGAGTCGTTCCAGGGAAACACCGGGGAGCTGTTTTTT. Its translation is CAISESFQGNTGELFF.

At least ten counts were recorded for this clonotype. V usage is TRBV6-6 and J usage is TRBJ2-5, with 7 bases lining up with TRBD1. The germline gives CDR1 MNHNY, CDR2 SVGAGI (reference sequence). The CDR3 spans 13 residues. V shed 6 bases, J shed 0 bases, and the junction held 1 base outside the gene matches. The CDR3 nucleotides are TGTGCCAGCAGGAGGGGGCACCAAGAGACCCAGTACTTC. It yields the protein CASRRGHQETQYF.

There are many counts of this clonotype. The rearrangement links TRBV12-3 or TRBV12-4 to TRBJ2-2; a possible D gene is TRBD2 (5 bases). Deletions cut 6 bases from V and 0 bases from J, with 14 bases between. The CDR3 runs 16 residues. CDR3 in amino acids: CASSAQRPANTGELFF. The CDR3 DNA sequence: TGTGCCAGCAGCGCACAGCGGCCCGCGAACACCGGGGAGCTGTTTTTT.

The chain couples TRBV18 to TRBJ2-1; 11 bases map to TRBD2. V was clipped by 5 bases and J by 3 bases; unmatched bases: 3. From germline, CDR1 is KGHSH and CDR2 LQKENI. The CDR3 spans 15 residues. CDR3 region: CASSTTSGGYNEQFF. In nucleotides, the CDR3 is TGTGCCAGCTCAACCACTAGCGGGGGCTACAATGAGCAGTTCTTC.

This rearrangement joins TRBV7-9 to TRBJ1-3; D remains ambiguous. The ends were cut back, 0 bases at V and 2 bases at J, with 2 bases in the middle. The CDR3 has 13 amino acids. Per germline, CDR1 SEHNR and CDR2 FQNEAQ (reference sequence). For the CDR3, the DNA is TGTGCCAGCAGCTTAGCGGCTGGAAACACCATATATTTT. Its protein product is CASSLAAGNTIYF.

This clonotype was recorded at least ten times. The rearrangement links TRBV7-2 to TRBJ2-3; D uncertain. CDR1 and CDR2 from the germline V gene are SGHTA and FQGNSA. V dropped 5 bases and J dropped 5 bases, with 14 bases sitting between them. This CDR3 spans 14 amino acids. The CDR3 nucleotides are TGTGCCAGCAGCCCGGTCTTGGGCAGAGATACGCAGTATTTT. It yields the protein CASSPVLGRDTQYF.

The chain links TRBV7-2 to TRBJ2-5; 11 bases match TRBD2. Germline CDR1 SGHTA, CDR2 FQGNSA. V lost 0 bases and J lost 3; bases outside the gene matches: 3. There are 16 residues in the CDR3. CDR3 DNA: TGTGCCAGCAGCTTAGCTAGCGGGGGGGTGAAAGAGACCCAGTACTTC. It is translated as CASSLASGGVKETQYF.

The gene calls are TRBV10-1 and TRBJ1-2, with D hard to call. Trimming took 6 bases from V and 8 from J, leaving 13 bases between them. CDR3 length: 12 amino acids. In germline, CDR1 is WNHNN, CDR2 SYGVQD (reference sequence). The CDR3 loop is CASSPEGSGYTF. For the CDR3, the DNA is TGCGCCAGCAGCCCCGAGGGCAGCGGCTACACCTTC.

In DNA form, the CDR3 reads TGTGCCAGCAGCTTAGGCATACTAGCGGGAGTCGCAGATACGCAGTATTTT. This gives the protein CASSLGILAGVADTQYF. The chain carries TRBV11-2 and TRBJ2-3; 11 bases fit TRBD2. CDR3 size: 17 residues. CDR1 and CDR2 from the germline V gene are SGHAT and FQNNGV. V trimming: 1 base; J trimming: 4 bases; junction bases outside the gene matches: 7. Full variable domain (missing parts from reference TRBV11-2 and TRBJ2-3): EAGVAQSPRYKIIEKRQSVAFWCNPISGHATLYWYQQILGQGPKLLIQFQNNGVVDDSQLPKDRFSAERLKGVDSTLKIQPAKLEDSAVYLCASSLGILAGVADTQYFGPGTRLTVL.

This clonotype was picked up a small number of times. The chain joins TRBV7-2 to TRBJ2-5; possibly TRBD2 for D (6 bases). The CDR3 is 14 residues long. Trimming shortened V by 3 bases and J by 2 bases, and 10 bases separated the two germline ends. CDR1 and CDR2 from the germline V gene are SGHTA and FQGNSA. CDR3 sequence (DNA): TGTGCCAGCAGCTTTTTAGGGACTCAAGAGACCCAGTACTTC. It specifies CASSFLGTQETQYF.

The gene calls are TRBV6-1 and TRBJ2-7, with D perhaps matching TRBD1 (6 bases). Germline loops: CDR1 MNHNS, CDR2 SASEGT. V lost 1 base and J 3 bases, leaving 7 bases between the germline ends. The CDR3 has 13 residues. DNA of the CDR3: TGTGCCAGCAGTGAAGTCAGGGGCTACGAGCAGTACTTC. Translation gives CASSEVRGYEQYF.

DNA of the CDR3: TGTGCCAGCAGATCCTGGAACGAGGGCAATCAGCCCCAGCATTTT. It codes for CASRSWNEGNQPQHF. The V and J genes are TRBV12-3 or TRBV12-4 and TRBJ1-5, with D uncertain. Trimming shortened V by 6 bases and J by 2 bases, and 14 bases separated the two germline ends. The CDR3 is 15 amino acids.

This clonotype was detected many times. The chain couples TRBV7-2 to TRBJ2-2; no clear D. V lost 1 base and J lost 5, with 14 bases in between. The CDR3 contains 16 residues. CDR1 and CDR2 from the germline V gene are SGHTA and FQGNSA. The CDR3, as DNA: TGTGCCAGCAGCTTAGAATCCTACTTTCTGACCGGGGAGCTGTTTTTT. This translates into CASSLESYFLTGELFF. The full variable domain, rest sourced from reference TRBV7-2 and TRBJ2-2, is GAGVSQSPSNKVTEKGKDVELRCDPISGHTALYWYRQSLGQGLEFLIYFQGNSAPDKSGLPSDRFSAERTGGSVSTLTIQRTQQEDSAVYLCASSLESYFLTGELFFGEGSRLTVL.

This clonotype was found many times. The chain links TRBV20-1 to TRBJ2-2; D call uncertain. This CDR3 has 12 amino acids. V was pared by 3 bases and J by 5 bases, with 7 bases between. Germline V lookup: CDR1 DFQATT, CDR2 SNEGSKA (reference sequence). The CDR3 region is CSASRRTGELFF. The DNA of the CDR3 is TGCAGTGCTAGTCGGCGAACCGGGGAGCTGTTTTTT.

This clonotype was seen repeatedly, ten times or more. The rearrangement uses TRBV6-4 and TRBJ2-2; D not certain. The V gene lost 7 bases and the J gene lost 6 bases, with 12 bases spanning the gap. Germline V CDR1 and CDR2: MRHNA, SNTAGT. CDR3 length: 13 amino acids. CDR3 sequence reads: CASTPDGAGELFF. CDR3 DNA sequence: TGTGCCAGCACCCCCGATGGGGCCGGGGAGCTGTTTTTT.

This clonotype came up a few times. V is TRBV7-3 and J is TRBJ2-2, with 8 bases lining up with TRBD1. The length of the CDR3 is 16 residues. V was pared by 2 bases and J by 0 bases, with 2 bases of the junction left unmatched. The germline V gene encodes CDR1 SGHTA and CDR2 FQGTGA. The CDR3 DNA reads TGTGCCAGCAGCTTAGTGGGACAGGCGAACACCGGGGAGCTGTTTTTT. Protein product: CASSLVGQANTGELFF.

This clonotype was detected ten times or more. The chain combines TRBV12-3 or TRBV12-4 with TRBJ2-1; no firm D call. This CDR3 region has 13 residues. With 3 bases removed from V and 9 bases from J, the gap between germline ends came to 12 bases. CDR3 DNA: TGTGCCAGCAGTTTGGATCCCCGCGGTGAGCAGTTCTTC. Its translation is CASSLDPRGEQFF.

In its sample, this clonotype was seen many times. V is TRBV19 and J is TRBJ2-3; 9 bases fit TRBD2. Germline loops: CDR1 LNHDA, CDR2 SQIVND (reference sequence). V trimming: 4 bases; J trimming: 1 base; junction bases outside the gene matches: 6. The CDR3 totals 16 residues. The CDR3 coding sequence is TGTGCCAGTAGTAAAACCGTAGCGGGGGGCACAGATACGCAGTATTTT. Translation gives CASSKTVAGGTDTQYF.

This clonotype was seen a few times. V and J are TRBV20-1 and TRBJ1-6, with D possibly matching TRBD1 (5 bases). Germline CDR1 and CDR2: DFQATT and SNEGSKA (reference sequence). V was pared by 5 bases and J by 10 bases, with 15 bases between. The CDR3 length is 13 residues. This CDR3 reads CSAEIQDASPLHF. The CDR3 bases are TGCAGTGCTGAGATACAGGACGCGTCACCCCTCCACTTT.

This clonotype came up many times. This chain links TRBV28 with TRBJ1-6; no definite D call. Deletions cut 3 bases from V and 14 bases from J, with 11 bases between. This CDR3 contains 12 residues. Germline CDR1 MDHEN, CDR2 SYDVKM. The CDR3 sequence is CASSLGPLALHF. Here the CDR3 DNA reads TGTGCCAGCAGTTTGGGCCCTTTGGCCCTCCACTTT.

In its sample, this clonotype was seen a few times. The rearrangement uses TRBV28 and TRBJ1-1; the match to TRBD1 covers 7 bases. The length of the CDR3 is 13 residues. Germline V CDR1 and CDR2: MDHEN, SYDVKM. The trim removed 6 bases at V and 10 bases at J, leaving 11 bases unmatched. The CDR3 bases are TGTGCCAGCAGAGACCGGGACAGTCGGGGAGCTTTCTTT. As protein: CASRDRDSRGAFF.

The V call is TRBV27, the J call TRBJ2-1; 9 nucleotides agree with TRBD1. The CDR3 has 15 residues. The trim removed 3 bases at V and 7 bases at J, leaving 7 bases unmatched. CDR1 is MNHEY, CDR2 SMNVEV, per germline (reference sequence). The CDR3 bases are TGTGCCAGCAGTTTGCGCGGGACAGGGCAAAATGAGCAGTTCTTC. Its protein product is CASSLRGTGQNEQFF.

The chain has TRBV2 and TRBJ2-3; 9 positions agree with TRBD2. Germline V CDR1 and CDR2: SNHLY, FYNNEI. This CDR3 comprises 17 residues. The ends lost 9 bases at V and 2 bases at J; junction bases unmatched: 15. The CDR3 spells CASDLTGSGGITDTQYF. Written as DNA, the CDR3 is TGTGCCAGTGATTTGACGGGTAGCGGGGGTATCACAGATACGCAGTATTTT.